The TCR beta chain under discussion was sequenced for a study of graft-versus-host responses after intestinal transplantation. Study as a whole: The whole recipient group had anti-thymocyte globulin induction followed by tacrolimus and steroids for approximately three years.

J was trimmed by 6 bases and V by 0 bases; bases with no gene match: 9. Germline lookup yields CDR1 SQVTM and CDR2 ANQGSEA. The CDR3 contains 16 residues. Assay: immunoSEQ multiplex PCR; the TCRdb copy retains only in-frame clones and omits some. The repertoire holds tens of thousands of clones, with approximately 91% as singletons. Lymphocytes (intraepithelial and lamina propria) were released by processing the graft tissue. The sample here was ileum tissue, taken about 350 days after transplant. The chain joins TRBV29-1 to TRBJ2-1; 9 bases map to TRBD1. This clonotype was sampled from a human patient who received an intestinal transplant, so some T cells may come from the graft donor. The CDR3 here is CSVEDLGLTGGNEQFF. CDR3 nucleotide sequence: TGCAGCGTTGAAGATTTGGGCCTGACAGGGGGCAATGAGCAGTTCTTC.